This T cell receptor (beta chain) was captured in a study of T cells after yellow fever vaccination. Study-wide context: With SMART-Seq v4 Ultra Low Input, the fractions containing low cell numbers were prepared. Study findings and constraints: Post-booster repertoires again held most primary-vaccination clones (roughly 95% CD4, 88% CD8). Within FACS-sorted repertoires, abundant clonotypes contaminating from the bulk population could be present.

Turning to this clonotype: Its antigen is not identified.

Trimming cost V 5 bases and J 5 bases; bases outside gene matches: 7. The CDR3 length is 13 residues. Germline CDR1 is SQVTM and CDR2 is ANQGSEA. The authors made TCR cDNA by 5'RACE template switching, adding a universal primer site and UMIs. TCRdb independently ran MiXCR on the 5' RACE reads; one entry per CDR3 protein. The sample shows 450,000 to 550,000 distinct CDR3 sequences, 21% of them seen only once. This TCR was sampled from a man in his late teens or twenties who received the YFV17D yellow fever vaccine. Sequencing was performed on PBMCs, taken 20 to 25 days after the first yellow fever vaccination. The chain combines TRBV29-1 with TRBJ2-7; 9 nucleotides align to TRBD1. CDR3 loop: CSVTGTGLDEQYF. The CDR3 DNA reads as TGCAGCGTTACCGGGACAGGGTTAGACGAGCAGTACTTC.